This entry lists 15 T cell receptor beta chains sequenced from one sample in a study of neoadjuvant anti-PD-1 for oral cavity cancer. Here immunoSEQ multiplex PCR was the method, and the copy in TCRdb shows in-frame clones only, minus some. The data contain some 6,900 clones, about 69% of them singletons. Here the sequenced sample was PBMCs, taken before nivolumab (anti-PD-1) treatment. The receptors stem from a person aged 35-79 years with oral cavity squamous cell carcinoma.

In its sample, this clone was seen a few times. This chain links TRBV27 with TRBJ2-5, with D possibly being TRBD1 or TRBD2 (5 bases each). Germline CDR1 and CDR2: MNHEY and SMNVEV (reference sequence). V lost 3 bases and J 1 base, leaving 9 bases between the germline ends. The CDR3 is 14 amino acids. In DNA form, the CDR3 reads TGTGCCAGCAGTTTGGCTGGGGGCCAAGAGACCCAGTACTTC. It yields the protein CASSLAGGQETQYF.

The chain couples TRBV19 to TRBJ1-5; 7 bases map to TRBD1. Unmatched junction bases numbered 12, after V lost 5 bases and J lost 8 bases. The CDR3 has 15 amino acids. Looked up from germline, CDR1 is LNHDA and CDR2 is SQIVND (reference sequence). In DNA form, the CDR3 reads TGTGCCAGTAGTCCCCGTCAACAGGGGCGGGAGCCCCAGCATTTT. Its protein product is CASSPRQQGREPQHF.

CDR3 nucleotides: TGTGCCAGCAGCGTAAACACGCAACACACCATATATTTT. It codes for CASSVNTQHTIYF. The chain uses TRBV9 and TRBJ1-3; no definite D call. CDR1 is SGDLS and CDR2 is YYNGEE in the germline V gene. The CDR3 loop spans 13 amino acids. Trimming removed 1 base at V and 8 bases at J, with 10 bases between.

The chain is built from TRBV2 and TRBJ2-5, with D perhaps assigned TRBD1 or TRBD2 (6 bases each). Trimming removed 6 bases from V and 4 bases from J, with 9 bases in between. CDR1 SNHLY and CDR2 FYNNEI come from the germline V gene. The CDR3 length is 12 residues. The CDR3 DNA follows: TGTGCCAGCAGGGGGGGCGTAGAGACCCAGTACTTC. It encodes CASRGGVETQYF.

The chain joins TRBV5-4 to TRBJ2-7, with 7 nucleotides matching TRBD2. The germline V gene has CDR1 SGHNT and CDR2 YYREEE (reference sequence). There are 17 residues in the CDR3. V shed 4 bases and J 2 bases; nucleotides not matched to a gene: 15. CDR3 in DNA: TGTGCCAGCAGCCCCGCGGGCCCAGCGGGGTCGACCTACGAGCAGTACTTC. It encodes CASSPAGPAGSTYEQYF.

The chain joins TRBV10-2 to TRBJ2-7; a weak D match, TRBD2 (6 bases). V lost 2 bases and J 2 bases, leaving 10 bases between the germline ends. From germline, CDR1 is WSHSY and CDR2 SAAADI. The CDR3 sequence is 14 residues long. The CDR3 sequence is CASSEGGTPYEQYF. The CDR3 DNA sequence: TGCGCCAGCAGTGAGGGCGGGACCCCCTACGAGCAGTACTTC.

CDR3 nucleotide sequence: TGTGCCAGCAGTTCTGTAGGACAGAGGGACACTGAAGCTTTCTTT. This encodes CASSSVGQRDTEAFF. J is TRBJ1-1 and V is TRBV27; TRBD1 is a possible D gene (6 bases). The germline V and J ends were trimmed by 4 bases and 3 bases, with 15 bases remaining between them. Per the germline V gene, CDR1 is MNHEY and CDR2 is SMNVEV (reference sequence). The length of the CDR3 is 15 residues.

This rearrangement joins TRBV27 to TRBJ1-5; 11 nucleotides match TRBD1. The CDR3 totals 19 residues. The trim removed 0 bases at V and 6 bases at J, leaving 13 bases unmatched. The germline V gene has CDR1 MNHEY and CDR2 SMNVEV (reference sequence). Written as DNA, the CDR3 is TGTGCCAGCAGTTTATCGGGGGACAGGGGGAGGGTTGGGGGTCAGCCCCAGCATTTT. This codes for CASSLSGDRGRVGGQPQHF.

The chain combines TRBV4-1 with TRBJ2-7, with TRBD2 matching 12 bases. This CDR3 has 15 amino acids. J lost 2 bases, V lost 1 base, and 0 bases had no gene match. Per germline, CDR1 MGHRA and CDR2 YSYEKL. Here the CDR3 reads CASSQGLAGAYEQYF. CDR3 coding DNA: TGCGCCAGCAGCCAAGGACTAGCGGGGGCCTACGAGCAGTACTTC.

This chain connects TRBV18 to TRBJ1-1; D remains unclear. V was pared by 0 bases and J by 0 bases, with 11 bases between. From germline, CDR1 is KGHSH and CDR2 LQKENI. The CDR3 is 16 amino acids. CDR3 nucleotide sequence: TGTGCCAGCTCACCACCGGTGGGAGGGCTGAACACTGAAGCTTTCTTT. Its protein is CASSPPVGGLNTEAFF. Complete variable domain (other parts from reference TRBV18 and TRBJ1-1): NAGVMQNPRHLVRRRGQEARLRCSPMKGHSHVYWYRQLPEEGLKFMVYLQKENIIDESGMPKERFSAEFPKEGPSILRIQQVVRGDSAAYFCASSPPVGGLNTEAFFGQGTRLTVV.

This chain's CDR3 is CASSFRPTEAFF. DNA of the CDR3: TGTGCCAGCAGCTTTCGCCCCACTGAAGCTTTCTTT. The rearrangement links TRBV5-8 to TRBJ1-1; D gene uncertain. The CDR3 spans 12 residues. Germline V lookup: CDR1 SGHTS, CDR2 YDEGEE. The ends were cut back, 2 bases at V and 4 bases at J, with 6 bases in the middle.

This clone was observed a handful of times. CDR3: CASSEGLRADQPQHF. Here the CDR3 DNA reads TGTGCCAGCAGTGAAGGGCTCAGGGCAGATCAGCCCCAGCATTTT. The chain recombines TRBV2 with TRBJ1-5, with D maybe TRBD1 (5 bases). V dropped 1 base and J dropped 5 bases, with 12 bases sitting between them. The CDR3 covers 15 residues. Germline assignment: CDR1 SNHLY and CDR2 FYNNEI.

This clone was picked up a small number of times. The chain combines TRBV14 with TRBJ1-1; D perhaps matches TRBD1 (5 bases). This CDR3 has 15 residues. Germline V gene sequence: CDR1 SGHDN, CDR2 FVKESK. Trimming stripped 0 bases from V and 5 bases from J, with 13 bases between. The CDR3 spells CASSQEKRGKTEAFF. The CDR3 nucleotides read TGTGCCAGCAGCCAAGAAAAGAGGGGAAAAACTGAAGCTTTCTTT.

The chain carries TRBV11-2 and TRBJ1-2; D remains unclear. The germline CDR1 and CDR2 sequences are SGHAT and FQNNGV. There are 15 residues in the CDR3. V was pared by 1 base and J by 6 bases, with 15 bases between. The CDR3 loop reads CASSLAGSLRDGYTF. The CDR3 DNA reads TGTGCCAGCAGCTTAGCTGGGTCTCTTCGTGATGGCTACACCTTC.

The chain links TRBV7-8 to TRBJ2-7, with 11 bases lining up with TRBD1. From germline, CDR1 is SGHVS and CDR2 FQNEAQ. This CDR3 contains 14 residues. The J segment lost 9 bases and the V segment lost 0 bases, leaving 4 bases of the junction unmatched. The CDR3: CASSLARTGGGQYF. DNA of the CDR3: TGTGCCAGCAGCTTAGCGAGGACAGGGGGCGGGCAGTACTTC.